There are a few counts of the clone carrying this TCR beta chain. Methods used by the authors: Researchers report that nucleated cell counts were estimated from reference gene primer amplification. Sequenced by immunoSEQ multiplex PCR; TCRdb stores in-frame clones only, minus some. V and J calls and clone size follow that table, whereas D and trimming were derived from the DNA. The data contain under 200,000 clones, around nine tenths of them singletons. The sample is drawn from a study of blood T cell repertoires in COVID-19. Study information: COVID-19 samples from acute and convalescent phases originated in the United States, Italy and Spain. In each case, the material was cDNA or gDNA derived from T cells, B-cell-depleted T cells, or PBMCs.

From germline, CDR1 is SEHNR and CDR2 FQNEAQ (reference sequence). Trimming took off 5 bases at V and 8 bases at J, with 12 bases between the two ends. The CDR3 has 12 amino acids. All enrollees were about 18 to 90 years old and from about 24 US areas. The chain is built from TRBV7-9 and TRBJ1-1; D not resolved. The clonotype was recovered from a woman aged 50 to 60 who had recovered from COVID-19. The source material was PBMCs or T cells enriched from blood (not recorded which). CDR3 region: CASSADSAEAFF. The CDR3 nucleotides read TGTGCCAGCAGCGCCGACTCAGCAGAAGCTTTCTTT.